The clone carrying this T cell receptor beta chain has a handful of counts. What it binds is unknown. The data were taken from a study of response to subunit inactivated influenza vaccine. TCRdb processed the RT-PCR reads anew with MiXCR; each CDR3 protein has one entry. The repertoire holds hundreds of thousands of distinct CDR3 sequences, with approximately 14% as singletons. The CDR3 length is 17 residues. The junction had 9 bases not matched to a gene; V was cut back by 0 bases and J by 9 bases. In germline, CDR1 is MNHEY, CDR2 SVGAGI. Points from the study as a whole: A suggestion made by the authors is that each seasonal influenza vaccination recruits few new T cells.

The source is a man in his fifties who received an inactivated influenza vaccine. The sample in question was PBMCs from blood, obtained approximately 12 days after vaccination. The J gene is TRBJ1-6, the V gene TRBV6-5, with 9 nucleotides matching TRBD1. The CDR3 loop is CASSYSSGTGRTSPLHF. CDR3 nucleotides: TGTGCCAGCAGTTACTCCTCCGGGACAGGGCGGACTTCACCCCTCCACTTT.